This TCR beta chain was profiled in a study of shared clonotypes between healthy human individuals. The assay was run at deep level. Profiling relied on immunoSEQ multiplex PCR, and the TCRdb table lists in-frame clones only, not all of them. The data show over 1.5 million clones, 95% to 99% seen once. CDR3 length: 16 residues. Germline V gene data show CDR1 as MDHEN and CDR2 as SYDVKM. After removal of 3 bases from V and 0 bases from J, the junction contained 5 bases not matched to a gene. Input material: naive CD4+ T cells sorted from blood. Subset here: CD45RA+ positively selected. This clonotype was obtained from a man under 40 in good health. This sequence joins TRBV28 and TRBJ1-5, with 7 bases fitting TRBD1. This CDR3 reads CASSFTGAISNQPQHF. The CDR3 DNA sequence: TGTGCCAGCAGTTTTACAGGGGCGATTAGCAATCAGCCCCAGCATTTT.